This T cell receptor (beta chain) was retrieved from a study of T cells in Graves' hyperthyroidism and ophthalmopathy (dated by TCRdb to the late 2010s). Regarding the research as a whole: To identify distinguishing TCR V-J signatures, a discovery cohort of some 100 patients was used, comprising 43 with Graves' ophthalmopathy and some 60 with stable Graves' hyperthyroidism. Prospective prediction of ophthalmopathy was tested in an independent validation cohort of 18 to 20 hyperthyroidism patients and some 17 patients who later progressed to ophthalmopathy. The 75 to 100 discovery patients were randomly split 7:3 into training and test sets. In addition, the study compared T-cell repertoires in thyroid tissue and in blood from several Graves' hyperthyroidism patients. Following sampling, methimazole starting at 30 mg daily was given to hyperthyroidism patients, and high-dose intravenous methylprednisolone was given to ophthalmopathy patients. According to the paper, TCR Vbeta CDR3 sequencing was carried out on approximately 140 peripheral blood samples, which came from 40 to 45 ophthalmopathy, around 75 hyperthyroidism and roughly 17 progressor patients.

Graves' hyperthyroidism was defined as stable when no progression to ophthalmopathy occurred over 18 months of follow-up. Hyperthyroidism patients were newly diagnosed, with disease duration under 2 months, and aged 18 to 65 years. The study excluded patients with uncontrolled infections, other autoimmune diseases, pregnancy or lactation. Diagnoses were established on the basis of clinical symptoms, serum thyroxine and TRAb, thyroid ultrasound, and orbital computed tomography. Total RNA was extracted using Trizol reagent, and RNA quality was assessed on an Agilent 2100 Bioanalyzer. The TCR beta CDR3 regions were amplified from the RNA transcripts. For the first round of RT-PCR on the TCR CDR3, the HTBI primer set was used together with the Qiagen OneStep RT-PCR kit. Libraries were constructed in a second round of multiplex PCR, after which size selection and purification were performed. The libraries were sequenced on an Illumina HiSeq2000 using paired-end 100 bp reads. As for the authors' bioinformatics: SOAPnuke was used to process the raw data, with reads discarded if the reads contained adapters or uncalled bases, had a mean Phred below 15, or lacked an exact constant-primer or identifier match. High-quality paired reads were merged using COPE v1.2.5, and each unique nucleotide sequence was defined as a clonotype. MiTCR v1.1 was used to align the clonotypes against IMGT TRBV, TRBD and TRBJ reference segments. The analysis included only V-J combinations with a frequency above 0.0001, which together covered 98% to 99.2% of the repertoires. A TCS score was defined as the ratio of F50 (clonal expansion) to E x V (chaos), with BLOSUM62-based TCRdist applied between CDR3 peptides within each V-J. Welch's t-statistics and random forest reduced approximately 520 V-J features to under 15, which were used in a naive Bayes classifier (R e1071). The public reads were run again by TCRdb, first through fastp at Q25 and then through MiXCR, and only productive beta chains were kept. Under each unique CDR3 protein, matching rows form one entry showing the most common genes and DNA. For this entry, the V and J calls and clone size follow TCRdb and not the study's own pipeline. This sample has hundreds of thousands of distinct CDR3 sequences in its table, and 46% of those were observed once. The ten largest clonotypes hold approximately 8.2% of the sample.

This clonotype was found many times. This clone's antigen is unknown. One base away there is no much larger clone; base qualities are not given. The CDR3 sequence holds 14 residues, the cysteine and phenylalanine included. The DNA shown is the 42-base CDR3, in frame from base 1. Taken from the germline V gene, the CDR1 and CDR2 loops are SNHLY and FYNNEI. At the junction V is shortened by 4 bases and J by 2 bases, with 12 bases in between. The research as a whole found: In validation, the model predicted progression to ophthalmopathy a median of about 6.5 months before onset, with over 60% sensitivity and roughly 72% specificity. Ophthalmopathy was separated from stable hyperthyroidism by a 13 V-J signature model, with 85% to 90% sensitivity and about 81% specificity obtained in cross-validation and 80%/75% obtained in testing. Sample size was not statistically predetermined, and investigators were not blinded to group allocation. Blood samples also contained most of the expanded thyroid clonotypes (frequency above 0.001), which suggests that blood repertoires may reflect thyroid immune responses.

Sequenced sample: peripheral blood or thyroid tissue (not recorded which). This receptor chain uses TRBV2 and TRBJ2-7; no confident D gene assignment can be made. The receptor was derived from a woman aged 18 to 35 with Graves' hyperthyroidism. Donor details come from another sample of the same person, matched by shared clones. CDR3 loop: CASSGTTYPYEQYF. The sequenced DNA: TGTGCCAGCAGTGGTACCACTTACCCCTACGAGCAGTACTTC.